This T cell receptor beta chain is drawn from a study of T-cell memory formation after mild COVID-19. In TCRdb, the 5' RACE reads were re-called with MiXCR into one record per CDR3 protein. The table has some 180,000 distinct CDR3 sequences, around 13% seen once. Germline assignment: CDR1 DFQATT and CDR2 SNEGSKA (reference sequence). CDR3 length equals 12 residues. The ends were cut back, 6 bases at V and 1 base at J, with 8 bases in the middle. The chain recombines TRBV20-1 with TRBJ2-3; D is perhaps TRBD2 (5 bases). Sequenced material: PBMCs or a T cell subset sorted from them (not recorded which). The sequence came from a man younger than 30 who had mild COVID-19 (a few samples of this study predate the infection). Cell type and time point are not known. CDR3 region: CSAPEGTDTQYF. CDR3 nucleotides: TGCAGTGCCCCGGAGGGCACAGATACGCAGTATTTT.